Sequencing of this T cell receptor (beta chain) was carried out in a study of cytomegalovirus exposure and HLA in healthy donors. General study points: The study flagged about 150 TCR beta chains as cytomegalovirus-associated. Immune exposure was documented only through CMV serostatus.

The V segment lost 2 bases and the J segment 4 bases; nucleotides outside the gene matches: 9. Looked up from germline, CDR1 is MRHNA and CDR2 is SNTAGT. The CDR3 extends over 18 amino acids. The study ran its PCR with 60 Vbeta and 13 Jbeta primers. Original processing methods: Later analysis identified 80 million to 90 million unique TCR beta chains, about 10 million shared. Generated by immunoSEQ multiplex PCR, the TCRdb table keeps only in-frame clones and is missing some. V, J and clone size derive from that table, while D and trimming were established from the DNA sequence. The sample lists around 160,000 clones, approximately 83% occurring once. On this clone: The antigen is not known.

V gene TRBV6-4 combines with J gene TRBJ2-2; 11 positions agree with TRBD2. This sequence originates from a man between 18 and 29 years old in good health and CMV-seropositive. The sample was PBMCs. The CDR3 DNA reads as TGTGCCAGCAGTGACAGCCTAGCGGGGGGCACGGGCACCGGGGAGCTGTTTTTT. Its translation is CASSDSLAGGTGTGELFF.